This TCR beta chain was sequenced during a study of vaccination and CD4 T cells after COVID-19. On the study more broadly: The post-COVID sampling time was a median roughly 100 days after diagnosis, ranging from 35 to 161.

Once obtained from cultured CD4+ T cells, the DNA was sequenced using the Oncomine TCR Beta short-read assay. One entry per CDR3 protein results from TCRdb running MiXCR on the PCR reads. The sample consists of around 17,000 distinct CDR3 sequences, roughly 44% of them appearing once. The V segment lost 5 bases and the J segment 10 bases; nucleotides outside the gene matches: 16. Per germline, CDR1 SGHTA and CDR2 FQGTGA. The CDR3 runs to 16 residues. Time point in this sample: late sampling 161 to 241 days after vaccination in three convalescent patients. The sample's treatment: approximately nine-day PBMC culture with coronavirus spike peptide pools or control peptides (ViraFEST assay). As concerns this clonotype: Antigen specificity is unknown.

This clonotype was sampled from a human donor who had recovered from COVID-19. The source material was CD4+ T cells from blood, cultured in vitro, sampled about 7 months after SARS-CoV-2 vaccination. This sequence joins TRBV7-3 and TRBJ2-3, with 9 bases fitting TRBD2. In nucleotides, the CDR3 is TGTGCCAGCAGCCACGACCCGGGAAGTAGCGGGGGATCGCAGTATTTT. Translation gives CASSHDPGSSGGSQYF. Variable domain in full (rest from reference TRBV7-3 and TRBJ2-3): GAGVSQTPSNKVTEKGKYVELRCDPISGHTALYWYRQSLGQGPEFLIYFQGTGAADDSGLPNDRFFAVRPEGSVSTLKIQRTERGDSAVYLCASSHDPGSSGGSQYFGPGTRLTVL.